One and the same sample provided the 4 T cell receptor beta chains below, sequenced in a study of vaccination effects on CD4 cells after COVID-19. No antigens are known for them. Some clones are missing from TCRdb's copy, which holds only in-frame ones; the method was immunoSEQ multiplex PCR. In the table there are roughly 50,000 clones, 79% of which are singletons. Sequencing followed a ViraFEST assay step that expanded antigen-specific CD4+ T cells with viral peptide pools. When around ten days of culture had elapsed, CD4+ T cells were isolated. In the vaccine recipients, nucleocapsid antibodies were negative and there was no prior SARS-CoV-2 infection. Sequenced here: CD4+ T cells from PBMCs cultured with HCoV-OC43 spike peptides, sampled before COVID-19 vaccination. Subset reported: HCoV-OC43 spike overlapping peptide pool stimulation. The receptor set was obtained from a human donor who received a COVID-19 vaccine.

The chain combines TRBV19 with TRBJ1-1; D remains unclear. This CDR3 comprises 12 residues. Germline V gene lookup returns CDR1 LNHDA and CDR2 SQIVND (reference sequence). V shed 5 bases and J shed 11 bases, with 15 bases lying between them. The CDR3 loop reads CASSVDHGRAFF. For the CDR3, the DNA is TGTGCCAGTAGTGTTGACCACGGCAGGGCTTTCTTT.

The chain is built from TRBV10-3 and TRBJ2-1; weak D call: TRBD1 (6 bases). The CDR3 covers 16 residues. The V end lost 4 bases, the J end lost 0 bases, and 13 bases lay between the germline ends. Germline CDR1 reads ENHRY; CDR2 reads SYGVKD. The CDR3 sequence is CAISANTGSSYNEQFF. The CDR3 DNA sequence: TGTGCCATCAGTGCCAACACAGGGAGCTCCTACAATGAGCAGTTCTTC.

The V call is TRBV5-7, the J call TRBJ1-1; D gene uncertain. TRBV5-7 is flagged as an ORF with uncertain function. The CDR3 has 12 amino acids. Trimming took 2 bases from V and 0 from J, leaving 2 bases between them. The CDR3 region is CASSLMNTEAFF. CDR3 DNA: TGTGCCAGCAGCTTAATGAACACTGAAGCTTTCTTT.

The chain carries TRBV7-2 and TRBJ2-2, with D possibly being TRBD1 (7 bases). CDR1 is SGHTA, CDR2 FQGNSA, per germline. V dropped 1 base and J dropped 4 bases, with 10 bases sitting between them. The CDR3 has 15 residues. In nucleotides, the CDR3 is TGTGCCAGCAGCTTAGACAGGGGAGGCACCGGGGAGCTGTTTTTT. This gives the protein CASSLDRGGTGELFF.